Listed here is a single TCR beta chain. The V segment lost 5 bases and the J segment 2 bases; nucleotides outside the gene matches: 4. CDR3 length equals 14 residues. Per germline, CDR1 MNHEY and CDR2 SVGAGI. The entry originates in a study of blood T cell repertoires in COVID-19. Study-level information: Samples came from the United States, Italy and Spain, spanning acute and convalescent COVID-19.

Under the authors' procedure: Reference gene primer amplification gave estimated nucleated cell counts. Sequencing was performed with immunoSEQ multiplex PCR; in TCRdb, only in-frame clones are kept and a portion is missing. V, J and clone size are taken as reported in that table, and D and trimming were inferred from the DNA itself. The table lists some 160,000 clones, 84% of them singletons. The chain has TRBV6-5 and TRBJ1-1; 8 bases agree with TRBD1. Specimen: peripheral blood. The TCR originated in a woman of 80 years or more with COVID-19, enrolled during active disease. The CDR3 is CASSTGQGNTEAFF. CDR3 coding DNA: TGTGCCAGCAGTACCGGACAGGGCAACACTGAAGCTTTCTTT.